The T cell receptor (beta chain) under discussion was sequenced for a study of blood T cell repertoires in COVID-19. Produced via immunoSEQ multiplex PCR; TCRdb's table is partial and in-frame only. The repertoire holds fewer than 50,000 clones, with more than 65% as singletons. The germline V gene has CDR1 SQVTM and CDR2 ANQGSEA. CDR3 size: 12 residues. The V gene end was trimmed by 4 bases and the J gene end by 10 bases; junction bases not matched to a gene: 7. V and J are TRBV29-1 and TRBJ2-1, with TRBD1 matching over 7 bases. The sample was peripheral blood. The TCR comes from a human donor in a cohort sampled during active COVID-19. This CDR3 reads CSVASRQGEQFF. CDR3 nucleotide sequence: TGCAGCGTTGCGTCACGACAGGGAGAGCAGTTCTTC.